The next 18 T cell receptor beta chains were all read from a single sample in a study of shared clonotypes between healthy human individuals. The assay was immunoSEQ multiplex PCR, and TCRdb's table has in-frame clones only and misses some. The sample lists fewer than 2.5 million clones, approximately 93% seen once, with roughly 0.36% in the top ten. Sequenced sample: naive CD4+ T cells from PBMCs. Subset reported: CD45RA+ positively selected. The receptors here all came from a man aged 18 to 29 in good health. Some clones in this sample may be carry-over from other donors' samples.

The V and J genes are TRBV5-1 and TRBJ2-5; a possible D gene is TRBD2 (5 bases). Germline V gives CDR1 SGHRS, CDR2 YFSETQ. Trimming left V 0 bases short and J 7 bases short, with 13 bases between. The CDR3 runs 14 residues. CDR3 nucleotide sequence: TGCGCCAGCAGCTTGGCGGCGGGTGAGGGGACCCAGTACTTC. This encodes CASSLAAGEGTQYF. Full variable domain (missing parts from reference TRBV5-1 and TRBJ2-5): KAGVTQTPRYLIKTRGQQVTLSCSPISGHRSVSWYQQTPGQGLQFLFEYFSETQRNKGNFPGRFSGRQFSNSRSEMNVSTLELGDSALYLCASSLAAGEGTQYFGPGTRLLVL.

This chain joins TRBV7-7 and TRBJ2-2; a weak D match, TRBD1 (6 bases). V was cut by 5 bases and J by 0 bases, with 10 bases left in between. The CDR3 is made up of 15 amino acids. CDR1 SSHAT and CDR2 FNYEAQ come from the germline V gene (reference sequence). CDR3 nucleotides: TGTGCCAGCAGCAGTCGGACAGCGAACACCGGGGAGCTGTTTTTT. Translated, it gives CASSSRTANTGELFF.

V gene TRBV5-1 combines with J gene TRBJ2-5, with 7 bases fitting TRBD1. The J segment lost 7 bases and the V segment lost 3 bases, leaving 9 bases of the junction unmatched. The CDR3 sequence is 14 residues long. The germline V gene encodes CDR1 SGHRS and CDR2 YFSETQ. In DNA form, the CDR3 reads TGCGCCAGCAGCTCACAAGGACAGGAAGGGACCCAGTACTTC. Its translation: CASSSQGQEGTQYF.

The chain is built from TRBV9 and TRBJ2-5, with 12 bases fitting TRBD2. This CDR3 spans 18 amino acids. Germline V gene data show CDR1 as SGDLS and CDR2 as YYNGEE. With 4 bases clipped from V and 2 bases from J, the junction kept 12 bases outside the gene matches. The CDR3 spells CASSLSTSTSGRQETQYF. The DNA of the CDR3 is TGTGCCAGCAGCCTTTCGACTTCAACTAGCGGGAGGCAAGAGACCCAGTACTTC.

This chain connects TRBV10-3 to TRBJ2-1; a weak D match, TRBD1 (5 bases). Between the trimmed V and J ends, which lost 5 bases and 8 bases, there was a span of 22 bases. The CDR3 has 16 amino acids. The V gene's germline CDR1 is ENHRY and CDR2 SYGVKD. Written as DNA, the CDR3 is TGTGCCATCAGTCCAGGGCGCCTTAGTAGGGGCGATGAGCAGTTCTTC. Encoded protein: CAISPGRLSRGDEQFF.

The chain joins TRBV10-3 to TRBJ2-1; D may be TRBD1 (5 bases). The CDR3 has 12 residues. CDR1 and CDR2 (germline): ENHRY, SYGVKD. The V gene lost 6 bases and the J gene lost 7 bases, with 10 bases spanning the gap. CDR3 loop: CAISATANEQFF. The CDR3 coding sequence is TGTGCCATCAGCGCGACAGCTAATGAGCAGTTCTTC.

Here the CDR3 reads CASSSDRGVDTQYF. The CDR3 coding sequence is TGTGCCAGCAGCTCGGACAGGGGTGTAGATACGCAGTATTTT. The rearrangement links TRBV7-9 to TRBJ2-3, with 9 bases lining up with TRBD1. CDR1 is SEHNR and CDR2 is FQNEAQ in the germline V gene (reference sequence). This CDR3 comprises 14 residues. With 4 bases clipped from V and 5 bases from J, the junction kept 4 bases outside the gene matches. Variable domain in full (rest from reference TRBV7-9 and TRBJ2-3): DTGVSQNPRHKITKRGQNVTFRCDPISEHNRLYWYRQTLGQGPEFLTYFQNEAQLEKSRLLSDRFSAERPKGSFSTLEIQRTEQGDSAMYLCASSSDRGVDTQYFGPGTRLTVL.

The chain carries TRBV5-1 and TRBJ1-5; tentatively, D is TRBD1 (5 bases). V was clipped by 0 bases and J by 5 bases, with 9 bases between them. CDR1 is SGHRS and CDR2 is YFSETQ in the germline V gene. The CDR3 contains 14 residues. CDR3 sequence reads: CASSLGTLDQPQHF. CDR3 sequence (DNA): TGCGCCAGCAGCTTGGGGACACTTGATCAGCCCCAGCATTTT.

DNA for the CDR3: TGTGCCAGCAGCTTAGAAGGGCGGAAAGATACGCAGTATTTT. Translation gives CASSLEGRKDTQYF. V usage is TRBV11-3 and J usage is TRBJ2-3; no clear D. Germline-derived CDR1 and CDR2 are SGHNT and YENEEA. Trimming stripped 0 bases from V and 5 bases from J, with 9 bases between. This CDR3 region has 14 residues.

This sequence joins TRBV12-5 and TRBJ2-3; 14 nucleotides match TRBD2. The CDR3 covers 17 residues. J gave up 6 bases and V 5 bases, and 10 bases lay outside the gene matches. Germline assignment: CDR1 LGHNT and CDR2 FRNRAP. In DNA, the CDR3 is TGTGCTAGTGGTCCCGGGACTAGCGGGAGTGTTTACGATACGCAGTATTTT. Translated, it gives CASGPGTSGSVYDTQYF.

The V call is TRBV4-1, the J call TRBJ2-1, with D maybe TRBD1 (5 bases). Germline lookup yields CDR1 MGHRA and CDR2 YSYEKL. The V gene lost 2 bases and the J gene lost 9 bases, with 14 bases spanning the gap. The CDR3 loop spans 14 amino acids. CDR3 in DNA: TGCGCCAGCAGCCAACCGTTTCAGGGCCGTGAGCAGTTCTTC. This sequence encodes CASSQPFQGREQFF.

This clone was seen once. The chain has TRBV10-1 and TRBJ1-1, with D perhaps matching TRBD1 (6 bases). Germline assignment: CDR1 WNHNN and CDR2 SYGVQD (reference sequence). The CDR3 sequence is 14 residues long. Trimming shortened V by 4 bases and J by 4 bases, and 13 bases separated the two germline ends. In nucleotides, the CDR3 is TGCGCCAGCAGTGGAGGAGGGGGGGTCACTGAAGCTTTCTTT. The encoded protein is CASSGGGGVTEAFF.

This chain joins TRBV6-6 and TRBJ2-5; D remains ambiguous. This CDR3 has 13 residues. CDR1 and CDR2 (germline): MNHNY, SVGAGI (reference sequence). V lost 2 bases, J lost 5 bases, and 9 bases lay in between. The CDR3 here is CASSYATLETQYF. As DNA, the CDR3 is TGTGCCAGCAGTTACGCGACGTTGGAGACCCAGTACTTC.

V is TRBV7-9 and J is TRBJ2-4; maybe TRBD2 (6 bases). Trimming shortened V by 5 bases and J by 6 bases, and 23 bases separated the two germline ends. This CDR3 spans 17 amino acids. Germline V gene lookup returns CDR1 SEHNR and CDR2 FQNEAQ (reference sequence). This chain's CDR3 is CASSTKPGLGLGNIQYF. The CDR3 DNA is TGTGCCAGCAGCACCAAACCGGGACTTGGCCTGGGAAACATTCAGTACTTC. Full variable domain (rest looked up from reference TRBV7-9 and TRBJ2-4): DTGVSQNPRHKITKRGQNVTFRCDPISEHNRLYWYRQTLGQGPEFLTYFQNEAQLEKSRLLSDRFSAERPKGSFSTLEIQRTEQGDSAMYLCASSTKPGLGLGNIQYFGAGTRLSVL.

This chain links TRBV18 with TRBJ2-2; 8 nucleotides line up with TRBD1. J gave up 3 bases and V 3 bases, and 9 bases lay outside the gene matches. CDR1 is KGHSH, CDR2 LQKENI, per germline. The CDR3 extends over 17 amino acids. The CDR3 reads CASSPQPGGIYTGELFF. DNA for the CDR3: TGTGCCAGCTCACCGCAGCCAGGGGGCATATACACCGGGGAGCTGTTTTTT.

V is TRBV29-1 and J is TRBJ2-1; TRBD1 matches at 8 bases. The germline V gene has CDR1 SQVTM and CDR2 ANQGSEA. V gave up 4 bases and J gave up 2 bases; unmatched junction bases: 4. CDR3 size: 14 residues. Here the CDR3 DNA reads TGCAGCGTTGTGTTCAGGGGGCCCTACAATGAGCAGTTCTTC. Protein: CSVVFRGPYNEQFF.

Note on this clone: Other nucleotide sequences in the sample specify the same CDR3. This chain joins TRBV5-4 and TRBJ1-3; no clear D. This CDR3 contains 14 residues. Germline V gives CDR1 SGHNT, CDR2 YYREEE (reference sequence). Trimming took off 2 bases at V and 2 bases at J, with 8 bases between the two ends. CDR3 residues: CASSFGTAGNTIYF. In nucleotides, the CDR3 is TGTGCCAGCAGCTTCGGCACAGCTGGAAACACCATATATTTT.

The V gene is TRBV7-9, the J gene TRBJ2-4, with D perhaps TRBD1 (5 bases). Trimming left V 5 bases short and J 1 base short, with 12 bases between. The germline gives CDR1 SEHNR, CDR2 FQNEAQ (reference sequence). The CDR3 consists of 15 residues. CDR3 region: CASSNPSGAKNIQYF. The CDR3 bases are TGTGCCAGCAGCAATCCATCAGGGGCCAAAAACATTCAGTACTTC.